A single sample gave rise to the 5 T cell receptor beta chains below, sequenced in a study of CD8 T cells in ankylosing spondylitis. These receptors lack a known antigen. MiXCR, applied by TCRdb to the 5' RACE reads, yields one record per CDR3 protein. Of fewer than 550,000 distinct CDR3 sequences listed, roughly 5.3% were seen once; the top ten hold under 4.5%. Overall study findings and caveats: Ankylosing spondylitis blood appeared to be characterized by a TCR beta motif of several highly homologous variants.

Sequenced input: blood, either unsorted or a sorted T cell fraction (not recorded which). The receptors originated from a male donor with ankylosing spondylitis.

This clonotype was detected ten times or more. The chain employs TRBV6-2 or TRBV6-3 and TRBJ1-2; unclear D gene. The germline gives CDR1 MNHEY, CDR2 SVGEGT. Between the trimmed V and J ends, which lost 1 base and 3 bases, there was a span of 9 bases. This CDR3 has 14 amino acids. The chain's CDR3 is CASSYWARDYGYTF. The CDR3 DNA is TGTGCCAGCAGTTACTGGGCCAGAGACTATGGCTACACCTTC.

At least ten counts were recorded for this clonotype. The CDR3 DNA follows: TGTGCCAGCAGCGCCTCCTCTGGGTTCACCGGGGAGCTGTTTTTT. Protein sequence: CASSASSGFTGELFF. The chain carries TRBV5-6 and TRBJ2-2; unclear D gene. The CDR3 has 15 amino acids. The germline gives CDR1 SGHDT, CDR2 YYEEEE. V lost 4 bases and J lost 4, with 14 bases in between.

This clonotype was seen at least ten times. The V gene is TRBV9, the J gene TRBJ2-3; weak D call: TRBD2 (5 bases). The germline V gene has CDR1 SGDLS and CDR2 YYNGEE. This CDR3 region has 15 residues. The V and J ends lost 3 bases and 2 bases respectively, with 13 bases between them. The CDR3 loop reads CASSGLTNPTDTQYF. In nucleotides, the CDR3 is TGTGCCAGCAGCGGATTGACTAACCCCACAGATACGCAGTATTTT.

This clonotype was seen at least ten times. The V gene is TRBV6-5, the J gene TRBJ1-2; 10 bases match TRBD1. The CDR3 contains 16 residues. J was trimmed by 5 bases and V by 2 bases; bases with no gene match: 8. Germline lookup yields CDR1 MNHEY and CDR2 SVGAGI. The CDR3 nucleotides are TGTGCCAGCAGTTACGCCCGGACAGGGGGAGGGTATGGCTACACCTTC. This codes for CASSYARTGGGYGYTF.

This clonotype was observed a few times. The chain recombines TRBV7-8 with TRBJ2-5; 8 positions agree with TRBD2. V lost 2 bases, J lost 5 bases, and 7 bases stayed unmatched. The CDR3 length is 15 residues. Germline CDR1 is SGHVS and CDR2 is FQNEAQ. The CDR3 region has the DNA TGTGCCAGCAGCTTAAATGGCGGGGGGTGGGAGACCCAGTACTTC. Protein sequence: CASSLNGGGWETQYF. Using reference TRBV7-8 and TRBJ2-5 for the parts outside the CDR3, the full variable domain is GAGVSQSPRYKVAKRGQDVALRCDPISGHVSLFWYQQALGQGPEFLTYFQNEAQLDKSGLPSDRFFAERPEGSVSTLKIQRTQQEDSAVYLCASSLNGGGWETQYFGPGTRLLVL.